This T cell receptor (beta chain) was captured in a study of response to subunit inactivated influenza vaccine. Study-level points and caveats: Authors suggested few new T cells are recruited by each seasonal influenza vaccination.

The germline CDR1 and CDR2 sequences are MNHNS and SASEGT. The CDR3 contains 10 residues when both ends are counted. TCRdb independently ran MiXCR on the RT-PCR reads; one entry per CDR3 protein. The sample includes roughly 790,000 distinct CDR3 sequences, around 21% of them seen just once. On this clonotype itself: What it binds is not known. Without the conserved terminal phenylalanine or tryptophan, this CDR3 likely stems from a read error. It is unclear where the CDR3 begins or ends on the DNA, so no DNA is shown, and the CDR3 is as TCRdb lists it.

This sequence joins TRBV6-1 and TRBJ2-1; TRBD1 is taken as the D call from the table, unchecked against the DNA. This clonotype was obtained from a man aged 50 to 60 who received an inactivated influenza vaccine. This specimen consisted of PBMCs from blood, obtained more than 4 days after vaccination. The CDR3 region is CASGWQGAPS.